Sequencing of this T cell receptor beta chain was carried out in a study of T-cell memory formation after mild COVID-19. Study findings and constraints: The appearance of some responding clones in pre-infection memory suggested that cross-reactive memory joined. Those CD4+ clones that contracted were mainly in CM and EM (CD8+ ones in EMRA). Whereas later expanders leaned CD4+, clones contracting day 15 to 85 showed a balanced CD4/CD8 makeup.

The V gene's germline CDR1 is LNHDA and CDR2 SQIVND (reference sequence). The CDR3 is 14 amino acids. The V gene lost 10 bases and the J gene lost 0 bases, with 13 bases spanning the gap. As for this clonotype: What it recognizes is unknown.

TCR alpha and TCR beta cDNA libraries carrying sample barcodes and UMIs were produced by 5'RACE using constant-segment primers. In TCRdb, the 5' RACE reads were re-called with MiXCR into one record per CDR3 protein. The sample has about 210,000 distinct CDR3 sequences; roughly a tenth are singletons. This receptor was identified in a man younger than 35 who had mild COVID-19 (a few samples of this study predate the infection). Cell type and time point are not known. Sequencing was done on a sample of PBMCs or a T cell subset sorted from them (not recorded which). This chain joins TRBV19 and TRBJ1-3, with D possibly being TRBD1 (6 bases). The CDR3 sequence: CATFQGTSGNTIYF. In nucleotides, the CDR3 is TGTGCCACCTTCCAGGGGACCTCTGGAAACACCATATATTTT.